This TCR beta chain was identified during a study of cytomegalovirus exposure and HLA in healthy donors. The study ran its PCR with 60 Vbeta and 13 Jbeta primers. Generated by immunoSEQ multiplex PCR, the TCRdb table keeps only in-frame clones and is missing some. The sample lists some 71,000 clones; about 70% were seen once. The CDR3 totals 13 residues. Germline V gene lookup returns CDR1 KGHSH and CDR2 LQKENI. J gave up 8 bases and V 4 bases, and 5 bases lay outside the gene matches. The material sequenced was PBMCs. This receptor was obtained from a man in his forties in good health and CMV-seropositive. The rearrangement uses TRBV18 and TRBJ1-5, with 7 bases aligning to TRBD1. The CDR3 is CASSLNRGEPQHF. CDR3 bases: TGTGCCAGCTCACTGAACAGGGGAGAGCCCCAGCATTTT.